This T cell receptor beta chain was recorded in a study of CD8+CD57+ T cells in acquired aplastic anemia. The study's findings and limits: There were twenty-nine CD8+ CDR3 sequences that occurred in both patients and controls.

This clonotype was picked up many times. Its specificity is unknown. Trimming took off 0 bases at V and 0 bases at J, with 12 bases between the two ends. The CDR3 sequence is 16 residues long. Germline CDR1 SNHLY, CDR2 FYNNEI. CDR3 and TCR beta VDJ profiling relied on a genomic DNA template. Each CDR3 protein is one row after TCRdb ran MiXCR on the reads. The data contain 250,000 to 350,000 distinct CDR3 sequences, roughly three fifths of them singletons. V gene TRBV2 combines with J gene TRBJ2-7; TRBD1 is a possible D gene (5 bases). The receptor was derived from a human donor with severe aplastic anemia or a healthy control (not recorded which). Sequencing was carried out using sorted CD4+, CD8+, or CD8+CD57+ T cells (not recorded which) from PBMCs. The CDR3 DNA is TGTGCCAGCAGTGAAGCACAGGTCAGCCTCTCCTACGAGCAGTACTTC. This sequence encodes CASSEAQVSLSYEQYF.